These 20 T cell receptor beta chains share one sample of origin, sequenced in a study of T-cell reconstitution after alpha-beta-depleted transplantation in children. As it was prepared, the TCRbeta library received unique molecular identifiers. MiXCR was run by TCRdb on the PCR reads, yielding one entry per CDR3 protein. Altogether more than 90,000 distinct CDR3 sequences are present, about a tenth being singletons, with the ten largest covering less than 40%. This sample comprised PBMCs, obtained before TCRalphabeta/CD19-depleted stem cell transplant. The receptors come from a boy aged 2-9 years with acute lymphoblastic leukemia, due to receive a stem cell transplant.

The CDR3 region is CASRPPTTNTGELFF. In DNA, the CDR3 is TGCGCCAGCAGACCCCCGACTACGAACACCGGGGAGCTGTTTTTT. The chain couples TRBV5-1 to TRBJ2-2; tentative D call: TRBD2 (5 bases). Germline loops: CDR1 SGHRS, CDR2 YFSETQ. V was clipped by 5 bases and J by 0 bases, with 11 bases between them. This CDR3 comprises 15 residues.

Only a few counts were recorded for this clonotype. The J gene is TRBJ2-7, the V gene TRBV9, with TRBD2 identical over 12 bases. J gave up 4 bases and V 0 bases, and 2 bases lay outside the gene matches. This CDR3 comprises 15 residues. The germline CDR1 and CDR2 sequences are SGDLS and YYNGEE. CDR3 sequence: CASSVGLAGAYEQYF. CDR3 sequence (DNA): TGTGCCAGCAGCGTAGGACTAGCGGGAGCTTACGAGCAGTACTTC.

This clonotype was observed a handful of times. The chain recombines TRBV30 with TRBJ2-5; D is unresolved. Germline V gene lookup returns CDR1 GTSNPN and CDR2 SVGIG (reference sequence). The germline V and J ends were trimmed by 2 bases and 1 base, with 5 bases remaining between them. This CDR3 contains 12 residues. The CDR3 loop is CAWSFSQETQYF. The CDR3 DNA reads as TGTGCCTGGAGTTTCAGCCAAGAGACCCAGTACTTC. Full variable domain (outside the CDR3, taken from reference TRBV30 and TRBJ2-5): SQTIHQWPATLVQPVGSPLSLECTVEGTSNPNLYWYRQAAGRGLQLLFYSVGIGQISSEVPQNLSASRPQDRQFILSSKKLLLSDSGFYLCAWSFSQETQYFGPGTRLLVL.

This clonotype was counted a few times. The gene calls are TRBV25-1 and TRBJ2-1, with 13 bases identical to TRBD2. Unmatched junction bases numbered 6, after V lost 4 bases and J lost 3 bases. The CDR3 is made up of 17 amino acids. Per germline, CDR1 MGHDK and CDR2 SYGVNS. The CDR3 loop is CASSGGLAGVVYNEQFF. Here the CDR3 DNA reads TGTGCCAGCAGTGGAGGACTAGCGGGAGTCGTCTACAATGAGCAGTTCTTC. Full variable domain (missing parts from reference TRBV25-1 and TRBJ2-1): EADIYQTPRYLVIGTGKKITLECSQTMGHDKMYWYQQDPGMELHLIHYSYGVNSTEKGDLSSESTVSRIRTEHFPLTLESARPSHTSQYLCASSGGLAGVVYNEQFFGPGTRLTVL.

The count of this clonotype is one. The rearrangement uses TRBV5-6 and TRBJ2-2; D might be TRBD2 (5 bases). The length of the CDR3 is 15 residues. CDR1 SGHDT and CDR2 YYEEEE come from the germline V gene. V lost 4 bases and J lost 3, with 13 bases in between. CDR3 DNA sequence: TGTGCCAGCAGCCCCGGACTCCCTCACACCGGGGAGCTGTTTTTT. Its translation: CASSPGLPHTGELFF.

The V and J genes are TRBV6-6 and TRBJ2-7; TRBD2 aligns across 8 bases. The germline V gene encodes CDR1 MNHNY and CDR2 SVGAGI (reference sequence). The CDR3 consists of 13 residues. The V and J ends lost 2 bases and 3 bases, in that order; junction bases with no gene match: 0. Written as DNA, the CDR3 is TGTGCCAGCAGTTACGGGACTAGCTACGAGCAGTACTTC. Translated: CASSYGTSYEQYF.

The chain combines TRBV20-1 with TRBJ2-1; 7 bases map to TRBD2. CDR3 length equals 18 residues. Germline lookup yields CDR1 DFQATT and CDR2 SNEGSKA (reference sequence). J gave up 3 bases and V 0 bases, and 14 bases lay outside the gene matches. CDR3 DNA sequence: TGCAGTGCTAGAGACACCCTATCGAGCGGGAAGGGCTACAATGAGCAGTTCTTC. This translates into CSARDTLSSGKGYNEQFF.

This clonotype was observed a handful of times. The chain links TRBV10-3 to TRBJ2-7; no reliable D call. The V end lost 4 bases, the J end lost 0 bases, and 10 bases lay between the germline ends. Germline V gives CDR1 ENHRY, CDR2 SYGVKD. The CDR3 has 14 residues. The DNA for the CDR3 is TGTGCCATCAGTGGGACGTCCTCCTCCTACGAGCAGTACTTC. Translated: CAISGTSSSYEQYF.

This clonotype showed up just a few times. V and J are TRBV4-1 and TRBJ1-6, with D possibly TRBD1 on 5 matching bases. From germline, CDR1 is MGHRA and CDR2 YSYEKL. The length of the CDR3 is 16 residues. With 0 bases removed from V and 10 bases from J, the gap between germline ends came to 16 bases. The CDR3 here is CASSQDPREGGSPLHF. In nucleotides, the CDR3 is TGCGCCAGCAGCCAAGACCCCAGGGAGGGTGGGTCACCCCTCCACTTT.

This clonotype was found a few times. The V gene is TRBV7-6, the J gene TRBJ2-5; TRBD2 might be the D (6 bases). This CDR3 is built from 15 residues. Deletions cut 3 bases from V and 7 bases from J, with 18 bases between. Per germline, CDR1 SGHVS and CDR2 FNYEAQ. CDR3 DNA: TGTGCCAGCAGCTTTAGTTGGGACCTCGGGGGGACCCAGTACTTC. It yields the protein CASSFSWDLGGTQYF.

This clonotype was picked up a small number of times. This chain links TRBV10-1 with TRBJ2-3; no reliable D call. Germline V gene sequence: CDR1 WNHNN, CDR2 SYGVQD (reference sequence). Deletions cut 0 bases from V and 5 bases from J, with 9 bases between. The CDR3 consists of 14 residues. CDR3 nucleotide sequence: TGCGCCAGCAGTGAGTCCCGCCTCCAAGATACGCAGTATTTT. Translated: CASSESRLQDTQYF.

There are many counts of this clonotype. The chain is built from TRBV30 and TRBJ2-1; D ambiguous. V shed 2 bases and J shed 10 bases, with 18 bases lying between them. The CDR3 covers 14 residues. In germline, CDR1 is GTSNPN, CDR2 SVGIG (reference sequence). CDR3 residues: CAWSPNSDVGEQFF. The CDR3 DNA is TGTGCCTGGAGTCCCAATTCAGATGTAGGGGAGCAGTTCTTC. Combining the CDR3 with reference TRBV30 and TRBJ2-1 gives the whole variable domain SQTIHQWPATLVQPVGSPLSLECTVEGTSNPNLYWYRQAAGRGLQLLFYSVGIGQISSEVPQNLSASRPQDRQFILSSKKLLLSDSGFYLCAWSPNSDVGEQFFGPGTRLTVL.

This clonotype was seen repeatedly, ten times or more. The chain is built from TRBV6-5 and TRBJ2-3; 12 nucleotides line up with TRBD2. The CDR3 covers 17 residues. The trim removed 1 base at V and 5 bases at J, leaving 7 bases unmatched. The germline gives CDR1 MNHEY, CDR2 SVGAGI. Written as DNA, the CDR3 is TGTGCCAGCAGTTACTTCGGACTAGCGGGGCCAGGAGATACGCAGTATTTT. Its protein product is CASSYFGLAGPGDTQYF.

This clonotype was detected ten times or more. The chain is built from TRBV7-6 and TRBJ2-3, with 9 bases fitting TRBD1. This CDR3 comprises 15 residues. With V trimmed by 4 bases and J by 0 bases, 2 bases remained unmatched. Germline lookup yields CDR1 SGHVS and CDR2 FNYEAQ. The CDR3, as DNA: TGTGCCAGCAGCTCTGGACAGGGGAGCACAGATACGCAGTATTTT. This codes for CASSSGQGSTDTQYF.

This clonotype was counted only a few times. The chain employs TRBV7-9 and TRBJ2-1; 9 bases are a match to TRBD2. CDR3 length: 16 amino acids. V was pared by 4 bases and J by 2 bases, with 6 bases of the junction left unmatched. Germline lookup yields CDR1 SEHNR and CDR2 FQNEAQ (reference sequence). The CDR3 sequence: CASSSRLAATYNEQFF. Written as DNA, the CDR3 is TGTGCCAGCAGCTCGCGACTAGCGGCTACCTACAATGAGCAGTTCTTC.

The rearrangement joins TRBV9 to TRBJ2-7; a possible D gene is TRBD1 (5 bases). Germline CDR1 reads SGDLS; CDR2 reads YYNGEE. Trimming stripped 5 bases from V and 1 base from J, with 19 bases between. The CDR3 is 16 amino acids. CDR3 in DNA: TGTGCCAGCAGAGAGATAGAGAACAGGAGATCCTACGAGCAGTACTTC. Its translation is CASREIENRRSYEQYF.

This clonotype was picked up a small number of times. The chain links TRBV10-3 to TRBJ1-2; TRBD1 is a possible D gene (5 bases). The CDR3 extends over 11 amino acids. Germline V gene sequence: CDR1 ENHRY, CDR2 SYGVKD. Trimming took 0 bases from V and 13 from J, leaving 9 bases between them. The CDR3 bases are TGTGCCATCAGTGAGTCCGGGACCAGCACCTTC. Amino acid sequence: CAISESGTSTF.

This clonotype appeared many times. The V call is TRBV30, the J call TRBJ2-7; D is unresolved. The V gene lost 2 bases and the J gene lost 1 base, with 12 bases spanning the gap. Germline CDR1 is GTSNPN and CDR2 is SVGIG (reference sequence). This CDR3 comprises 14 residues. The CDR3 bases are TGTGCCTGGAGTTACCCCGACCGTTCCTACGAGCAGTACTTC. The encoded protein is CAWSYPDRSYEQYF.

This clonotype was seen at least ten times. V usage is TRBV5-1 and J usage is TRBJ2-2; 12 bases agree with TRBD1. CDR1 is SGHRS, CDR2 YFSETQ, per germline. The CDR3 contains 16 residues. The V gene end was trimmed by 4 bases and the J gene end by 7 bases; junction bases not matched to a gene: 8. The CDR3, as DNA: TGCGCCAGCAGCCCGGGGGGACAGGGGGCCGGCGGGGAGCTGTTTTTT. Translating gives CASSPGGQGAGGELFF.

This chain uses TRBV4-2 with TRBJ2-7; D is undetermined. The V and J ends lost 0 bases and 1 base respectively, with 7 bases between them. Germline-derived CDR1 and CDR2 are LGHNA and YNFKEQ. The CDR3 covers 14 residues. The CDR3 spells CASSQDTQSYEQYF. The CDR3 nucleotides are TGTGCCAGCAGCCAAGATACCCAATCCTACGAGCAGTACTTC.